This T cell receptor beta chain was found in a study of CD8 T cells in ankylosing spondylitis. Broader study findings: Significantly higher representation of disease-linked clones was reported for matched ankylosing spondylitis synovial fluid. A number of the motif variants had already been described in reactive arthritis synovial fluid and blood. Seven or eight highly homologous variants made up a TCR beta motif, and this motif appeared characteristic of ankylosing spondylitis blood.

Notes on this clonotype: Its antigen is currently unknown.

CDR1 is SQVTM and CDR2 is ANQGSEA in the germline V gene. CDR3 length: 14 amino acids. V was cut by 6 bases and J by 6 bases, with 17 bases left in between. Libraries of TCR beta came from quantitative 5'-RACE with molecular barcodes. Via MiXCR, TCRdb re-called the 5' RACE reads, giving one row per CDR3 protein. This sample yields about 390,000 distinct CDR3 sequences, of which 20% to 25% are seen a single time; about 16% belongs to the top ten. The TCR originated in a male donor with ankylosing spondylitis. The chain carries TRBV29-1 and TRBJ1-4, with a possible D match to TRBD1 (6 bases). Sequenced sample: blood, either unsorted or a sorted T cell fraction (not recorded which). CDR3 bases: TGCAGCGTCGTGGGAGGGGGGGGATATGAAAAACTGTTTTTT. It codes for CSVVGGGGYEKLFF.